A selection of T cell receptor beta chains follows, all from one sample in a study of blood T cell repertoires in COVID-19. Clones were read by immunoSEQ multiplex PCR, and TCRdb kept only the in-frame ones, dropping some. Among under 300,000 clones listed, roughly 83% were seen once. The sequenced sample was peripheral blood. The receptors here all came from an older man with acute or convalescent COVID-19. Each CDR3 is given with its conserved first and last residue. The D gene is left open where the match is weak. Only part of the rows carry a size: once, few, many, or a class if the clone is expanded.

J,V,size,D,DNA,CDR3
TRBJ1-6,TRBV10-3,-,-,TGTGCCATCAGTGAGGGGCAGAGAAATTCACCCCTCCACTTT,CAISEGQRNSPLHF
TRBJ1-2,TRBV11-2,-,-,TGTGCCAGCAGCTTAGCGGGTGTAGCTAACTATGGCTACACCTTC,CASSLAGVANYGYTF
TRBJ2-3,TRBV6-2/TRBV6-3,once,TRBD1,TGTGCCAGCAGTTACTCCATTACGGGGACAGGGGGGGCAGATACGCAGTATTTT,CASSYSITGTGGADTQYF
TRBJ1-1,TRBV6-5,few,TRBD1,TGTGCCAGCCGGGAGACCGGGACAGGCAACACTGAAGCTTTCTTT,CASRETGTGNTEAFF
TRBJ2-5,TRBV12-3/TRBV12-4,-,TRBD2,TGTGCCAGCAGTCGGACTAGCGGTGAGACCCAGTACTTC,CASSRTSGETQYF
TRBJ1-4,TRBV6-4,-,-,TGTGCCAGCATCATTCGGGGTGGTAATGAAAAACTGTTTTTT,CASIIRGGNEKLFF
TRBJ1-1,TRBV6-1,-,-,TGTGCCAGCAGTGAAGGTCTTGAAGCTTTCTTT,CASSEGLEAFF
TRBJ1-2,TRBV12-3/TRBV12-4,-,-,TGTGCCAGCAGTTTACAGGAGGCGGGAGGCTACACCTTC,CASSLQEAGGYTF
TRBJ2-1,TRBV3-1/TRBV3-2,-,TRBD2,TGTGCCAGCAGCCAGGCCGGGACTAGCGGCCGGAATGAGCAGTTCTTC,CASSQAGTSGRNEQFF
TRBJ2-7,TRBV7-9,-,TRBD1,TGTGCCAGCAGCAGACAGGGTCCCTACGAGCAGTACTTC,CASSRQGPYEQYF
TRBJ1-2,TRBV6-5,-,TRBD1,TGTGCCAGCAGCCGACGGACAGGGGTAGGAGACACCTTC,CASSRRTGVGDTF
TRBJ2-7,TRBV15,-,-,TGTGCCACCAGCAGGGGGGGGGCGGGCGCCTACGAGCAGTACTTC,CATSRGGAGAYEQYF
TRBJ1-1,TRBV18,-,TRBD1,TGTGCCAGCTCAACCGACAGGGGGCGCTTCACTGAAGCTTTCTTT,CASSTDRGRFTEAFF
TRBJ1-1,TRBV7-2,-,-,TGTGCCAGCAGCTCCCTTGGGGCCCTGAACACTGAAGCTTTCTTT,CASSSLGALNTEAFF